Presented here are 24 T cell receptor beta chains from one specimen sequenced in a study of molecular identifiers for immune sequencing clone quantification (dated by TCRdb to between 2017 and 2018). The protocol used for the library was PCR. Sequenced using an Illumina HiSeq 4000. TCRdb reprocessed the public reads (quality trimming at Q25 with fastp, clone calling with MiXCR) and kept in-frame beta chains. Every entry covers one CDR3 protein and lists the most common genes and DNA from its rows. The sample table lists 250,000 to 350,000 distinct CDR3 sequences, around 21% of them with a count of one. The ten largest clones take up over 0.7% of the sample. The specimen sequenced was naive CD8+ T cells from blood, with Jurkat cell RNA spiked in. What the cell subset or site label conveys for this sample: FACS-sorted CD8+CD4-CCR7+CD45RA+ naive T cells. The receptors shown here come from a human donor in good health. Some libraries in this study had Jurkat cell RNA spiked in.

This clonotype was counted only a few times. This chain connects TRBV7-9 to TRBJ1-4; no clear D gene. This CDR3 has 16 residues. The V end lost 5 bases, the J end lost 7 bases, and 20 bases lay between the germline ends. CDR1 and CDR2 from the germline V gene are SEHNR and FQNEAQ (reference sequence). The CDR3 spells CASSRVGLPGGEKLFF. CDR3 coding DNA: TGTGCCAGCAGCCGAGTAGGGCTGCCGGGTGGTGAAAAACTGTTTTTT.

In its sample, this clonotype was seen a few times. The chain links TRBV12-3 or TRBV12-4 to TRBJ2-3; TRBD2 aligns across 13 bases. V lost 5 bases and J lost 2; bases outside the gene matches: 19. CDR3 length: 21 residues. Here the CDR3 DNA reads TGTGCCAGCAGTGAAGCCCCGGGACTAGCGGGACATCCTGCCATCACAGATACGCAGTATTTT. It encodes CASSEAPGLAGHPAITDTQYF.

This clonotype appeared many times. This chain links TRBV24-1 with TRBJ2-3; 7 bases line up with TRBD2. CDR3 length: 15 amino acids. V lost 1 base and J lost 4; bases outside the gene matches: 4. Germline CDR1 reads KGHDR; CDR2 reads SFDVKD. The chain's CDR3 is CATSDFGGSADTQYF. DNA for the CDR3: TGTGCCACCAGTGATTTTGGCGGGAGCGCAGATACGCAGTATTTT.

This clonotype was detected only a few times. V is TRBV4-1 and J is TRBJ2-2; D may match TRBD1 or TRBD2 (5 bases each). CDR1 is MGHRA, CDR2 YSYEKL, per germline. V lost 0 bases to trimming and J lost 6 bases, with 17 bases between them. CDR3 size: 17 residues. The CDR3 loop reads CASSQDLGTQASGELFF. DNA for the CDR3: TGCGCCAGCAGCCAAGACCTCGGGACCCAGGCTTCCGGGGAGCTGTTTTTT.

This clonotype was seen many times. The chain recombines TRBV5-3 with TRBJ2-1, with no clear D. TRBV5-3 is treated as an ORF (open reading frame) with a function not yet certain. The CDR3 has 16 amino acids. The V end was cut by 4 bases, the J end by 5 bases, with 19 bases between. Written as DNA, the CDR3 is TGTGCCAGAAGCGTCCCTACTATCGGAAGGAACAATGAGCAGTTCTTC. Translation gives CARSVPTIGRNNEQFF.

This clonotype was found many times. V is TRBV28 and J is TRBJ2-5; D is perhaps TRBD2 (5 bases). Trimming pared 5 bases from V and 4 bases from J, leaving 14 bases between. Germline CDR1 MDHEN, CDR2 SYDVKM. The CDR3 totals 14 residues. The CDR3 DNA follows: TGTGCCAGCAGTGAGGACTGGACGACAGAGACCCAGTACTTC. It is translated as CASSEDWTTETQYF.

This clonotype was seen many times. The chain couples TRBV19 to TRBJ1-1; no reliable D call. This CDR3 spans 14 amino acids. The germline V gene has CDR1 LNHDA and CDR2 SQIVND (reference sequence). Trimming took off 1 base at V and 2 bases at J, with 8 bases between the two ends. In DNA form, the CDR3 reads TGTGCCAGTAGTATAGGGACTTCCAACACTGAAGCTTTCTTT. Protein sequence: CASSIGTSNTEAFF.

This clonotype was seen at least ten times. CDR3 protein: CANQRGVTYNEQFF. In DNA, the CDR3 is TGTGCCAACCAGCGGGGGGTTACCTACAATGAGCAGTTCTTC. The chain couples TRBV2 to TRBJ2-1; TRBD2 matches at 9 bases. CDR1 and CDR2 from the germline V gene are SNHLY and FYNNEI. CDR3 length: 14 residues. V lost 10 bases and J lost 2; bases outside the gene matches: 6.

This clonotype was detected a few times. The chain carries TRBV2 and TRBJ1-2; tentatively, D is TRBD1 (6 bases). This CDR3 region has 15 residues. V lost 4 bases, J lost 6 bases, and 18 bases lay in between. CDR1 SNHLY and CDR2 FYNNEI come from the germline V gene. Here the CDR3 DNA reads TGTGCCAGCAGTGCCCCCCCCCCCCAGGGGAATGGCTACACCTTC. Translated: CASSAPPPQGNGYTF. Drawing the rest from reference TRBV2 and TRBJ1-2, the complete variable domain is EPEVTQTPSHQVTQMGQEVILRCVPISNHLYFYWYRQILGQKVEFLVSFYNNEISEKSEIFDDQFSVERPDGSNFTLKIRSTKLEDSAMYFCASSAPPPQGNGYTFGSGTRLTVV.

There are a few counts of this clonotype. The chain employs TRBV20-1 and TRBJ2-7; weak D call: TRBD2 (5 bases). The CDR3 totals 16 residues. Trimming pared 0 bases from V and 3 bases from J, leaving 18 bases between. CDR1 and CDR2 (germline): DFQATT, SNEGSKA (reference sequence). The CDR3 DNA sequence: TGCAGTGCTAGAGACCGGGGTAGACCCAACTTCTACGAGCAGTACTTC. Amino acids: CSARDRGRPNFYEQYF.

Turning to this clonotype: A much more abundant neighbour one base away suggests this may be a read error. V usage is TRBV6-2 or TRBV6-3 and J usage is TRBJ2-7, with 7 bases that match TRBD1. The germline CDR1 and CDR2 sequences are MNHEY and SVGEGT. CDR3 length: 13 residues. The CDR3 region has the DNA TGTGTCAGCAGCAACACAGGGGAGCGCGAGCAGTACTTC. Translation: CVSSNTGEREQYF.

At least ten counts were recorded for this clonotype. The chain has TRBV7-9 and TRBJ1-2; possibly TRBD1 for D (5 bases). Germline CDR1 is SEHNR and CDR2 is FQNEAQ (reference sequence). V was pared by 2 bases and J by 7 bases, with 11 bases between. The CDR3 is 13 residues long. The CDR3 is CASSLQGVAGYTF. In nucleotides, the CDR3 is TGTGCCAGCAGCTTACAGGGAGTCGCTGGCTACACCTTC.

This clonotype occurred many times. The rearrangement joins TRBV19 to TRBJ2-7, with 9 bases lining up with TRBD1. Germline V gene lookup returns CDR1 LNHDA and CDR2 SQIVND (reference sequence). CDR3 length: 15 amino acids. With 4 bases clipped from V and 6 bases from J, the junction kept 10 bases outside the gene matches. The CDR3 sequence: CASSTTGGLESEQYF. Written as DNA, the CDR3 is TGTGCCAGTAGTACAACAGGGGGCTTGGAGAGCGAGCAGTACTTC. Full variable domain (rest looked up from reference TRBV19 and TRBJ2-7): DGGITQSPKYLFRKEGQNVTLSCEQNLNHDAMYWYRQDPGQGLRLIYYSQIVNDFQKGDIAEGYSVSREKKESFPLTVTSAQKNPTAFYLCASSTTGGLESEQYFGPGTRLTVT.

This rearrangement joins TRBV6-2 or TRBV6-3 to TRBJ1-1; the D gene is possibly TRBD1 (6 bases). Germline V gives CDR1 MNHEY, CDR2 SVGEGT. The CDR3 has 13 amino acids. V dropped 2 bases and J dropped 8 bases, with 12 bases sitting between them. CDR3 sequence: CASSYRGQREAFF. CDR3 in DNA: TGTGCCAGCAGTTACCGAGGACAGAGAGAAGCTTTCTTT.

This clonotype has just a few counts. The chain has TRBV7-9 and TRBJ1-2, with a tentative D call TRBD1 (5 bases). V lost 5 bases, J lost 4 bases, and 11 bases lay in between. CDR3 size: 13 residues. The germline V gene has CDR1 SEHNR and CDR2 FQNEAQ (reference sequence). The chain's CDR3 is CASSAGQSYGYTF. The CDR3 region has the DNA TGTGCCAGCAGCGCGGGGCAGAGCTATGGCTACACCTTC.

This clonotype was recorded at least ten times. The chain carries TRBV30 and TRBJ2-3; D gene ambiguous. CDR1 and CDR2 from the germline V gene are GTSNPN and SVGIG (reference sequence). The V end was cut by 2 bases, the J end by 0 bases, with 3 bases between. The length of the CDR3 is 12 residues. Here the CDR3 reads CAWSPSTDTQYF. For the CDR3, the DNA is TGTGCCTGGAGTCCCAGCACAGATACGCAGTATTTT.

This clonotype appeared many times. This rearrangement joins TRBV13 to TRBJ1-4; 8 positions agree with TRBD1. The CDR3 extends over 14 amino acids. In germline, CDR1 is PRHDT, CDR2 FYEKMQ (reference sequence). After removal of 5 bases from V and 5 bases from J, the junction contained 4 bases not matched to a gene. The DNA for the CDR3 is TGTGCCAGCAGCCTCCGGACAGGGAATGAAAAACTGTTTTTT. This translates into CASSLRTGNEKLFF.

This clonotype was observed many times. This rearrangement joins TRBV7-9 to TRBJ2-3, with D maybe TRBD2 (5 bases). Trimming took 11 bases from V and 2 from J, leaving 17 bases between them. CDR3 length: 14 residues. Germline CDR1 reads SEHNR; CDR2 reads FQNEAQ (reference sequence). For the CDR3, the DNA is TGTGCCTTGGACGGAGCGGACCTCACAGATACGCAGTATTTT. Amino acids: CALDGADLTDTQYF. Based on the CDR3 plus reference TRBV7-9 and TRBJ2-3, the full variable domain is DTGVSQNPRHKITKRGQNVTFRCDPISEHNRLYWYRQTLGQGPEFLTYFQNEAQLEKSRLLSDRFSAERPKGSFSTLEIQRTEQGDSAMYLCALDGADLTDTQYFGPGTRLTVL.

Worth noting for this clonotype: One end of the junction varies from germline; a read error may be responsible. The chain uses TRBV3-1 and TRBJ1-5; 8 bases are shared with TRBD1. Looked up from germline, CDR1 is LGHDT and CDR2 is YNNKEL (reference sequence). This CDR3 has 15 residues. The CDR3 coding sequence is TGTGCCGGCAGCCAGGACAGGGCCAACAATCAGCCCCAGCATTTT. Its protein is CAGSQDRANNQPQHF.

The count of this clonotype is one. Given a much more abundant clone one base away, this may be a read error. The chain is built from TRBV6-5 and TRBJ2-7; D gene unclear. CDR3 length equals 13 residues. Germline loops: CDR1 MNHEY, CDR2 SVGAGI. The CDR3 sequence is CVSSYADGYEQYF. Here the CDR3 DNA reads TGTGTCAGCAGTTACGCGGATGGCTACGAGCAGTACTTC.

This clonotype has a handful of counts. This chain joins TRBV20-1 and TRBJ2-5; 13 bases align to TRBD2. Looked up from germline, CDR1 is DFQATT and CDR2 is SNEGSKA (reference sequence). The CDR3 contains 16 residues. With V trimmed by 0 bases and J by 4 bases, 5 bases remained unmatched. The CDR3 DNA follows: TGCAGTGCTAGAGATTCCGGACTAGCGGGGGTAGAGACCCAGTACTTC. Translated: CSARDSGLAGVETQYF.

This clonotype showed up many times. J is TRBJ1-1 and V is TRBV30; 8 bases are shared with TRBD1. The CDR3 spans 12 residues. Unmatched junction bases numbered 8, after V lost 7 bases and J lost 7 bases. The germline V gene has CDR1 GTSNPN and CDR2 SVGIG (reference sequence). The CDR3 DNA is TGTGCCTCCCAGGGACAGGAAATTGAAGCTTTCTTT. It is translated as CASQGQEIEAFF.

The table lists this clonotype with many counts. The genes are TRBV5-1 and TRBJ1-1, with D possibly matching TRBD1 (5 bases). The CDR3 is 20 amino acids. The V gene's germline CDR1 is SGHRS and CDR2 YFSETQ. V was trimmed by 2 bases and J by 0 bases, leaving 26 bases between them. As DNA, the CDR3 is TGCGCCAGCAGCTTTCTTGAAGCGAGGCTGGGGCAACACGTGAACACTGAAGCTTTCTTT. It encodes CASSFLEARLGQHVNTEAFF.

Turning to this clonotype: Just one base apart from a much larger clone, this may be a read error. The rearrangement joins TRBV5-1 to TRBJ1-1; TRBD1 is a possible D gene (6 bases). Germline V gives CDR1 SGHRS, CDR2 YFSETQ. CDR3 length: 13 amino acids. The DNA for the CDR3 is TGCTCCAGCAGCTTGGCCAGGGGAACTGAAGCTTTCTTT. It yields the protein CSSSLARGTEAFF.